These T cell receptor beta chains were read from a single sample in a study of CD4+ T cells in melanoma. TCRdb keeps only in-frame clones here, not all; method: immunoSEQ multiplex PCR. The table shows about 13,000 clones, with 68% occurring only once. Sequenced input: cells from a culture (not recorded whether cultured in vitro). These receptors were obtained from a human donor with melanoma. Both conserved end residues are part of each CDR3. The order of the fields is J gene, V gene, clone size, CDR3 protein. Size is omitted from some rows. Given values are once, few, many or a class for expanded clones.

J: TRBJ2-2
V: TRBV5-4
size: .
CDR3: CASSRDPQDTGELFF

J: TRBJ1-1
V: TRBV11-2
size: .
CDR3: CASSRGGTEAFF

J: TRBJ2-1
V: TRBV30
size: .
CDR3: CAWAPTSRRFYEQFF

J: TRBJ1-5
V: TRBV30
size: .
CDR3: CAWSTDRAPQPQHF

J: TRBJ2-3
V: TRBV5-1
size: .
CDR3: CASSLGDWTDTQYF

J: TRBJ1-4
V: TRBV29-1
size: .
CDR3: CSVPRDGDEKLFF

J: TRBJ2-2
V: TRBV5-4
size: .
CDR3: CASSQTGELFF

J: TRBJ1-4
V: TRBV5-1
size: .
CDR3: CASSFGATNEKLFF

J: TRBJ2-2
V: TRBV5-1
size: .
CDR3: CASSPFIGQNTGELFF

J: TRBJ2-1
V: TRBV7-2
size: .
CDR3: CASSNQGNEQFF

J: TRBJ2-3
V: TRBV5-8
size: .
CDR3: CASSQPGLAGGRDTQYF

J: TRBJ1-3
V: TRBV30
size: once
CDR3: CASLTRGQGGNTIYF

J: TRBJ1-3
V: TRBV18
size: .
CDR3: CASSPSGTAGGNTIYF

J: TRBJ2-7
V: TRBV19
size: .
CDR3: CASSSGQGGSYEQYF

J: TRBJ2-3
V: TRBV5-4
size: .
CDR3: CASSLVVYGDTQYF

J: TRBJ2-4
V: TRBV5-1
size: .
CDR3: CASTSGTGGKNIQYF

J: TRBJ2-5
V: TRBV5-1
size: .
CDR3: CASSMSGPQLWETQYF

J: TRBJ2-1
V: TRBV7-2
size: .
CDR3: CASSLVPVYNEQFF

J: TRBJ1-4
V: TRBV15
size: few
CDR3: CATSRSQGSSEKLFF

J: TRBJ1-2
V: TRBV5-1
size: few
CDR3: CASSFDRARDGYTF

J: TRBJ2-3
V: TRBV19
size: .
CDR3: CASSARGTSGGASTDTQYF

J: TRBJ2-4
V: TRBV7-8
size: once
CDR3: CASSLNGGGAGVNIQYF

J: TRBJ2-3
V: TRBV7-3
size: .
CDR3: CASKASGGATQYF

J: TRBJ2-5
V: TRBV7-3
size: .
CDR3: CASSLSGTTKETQYF

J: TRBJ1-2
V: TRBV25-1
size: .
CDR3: CASQRGYGYTF

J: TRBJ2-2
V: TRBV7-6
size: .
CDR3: CASSSPAGATTGELFF

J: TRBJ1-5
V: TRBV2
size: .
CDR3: CASSDSVGIWSNQPQHF